This T cell receptor beta chain derives from a study of shared clonotypes between healthy human individuals. As for the study in general: A donor's plate count was three for CD4 naive and three for CD4 memory; CD8 naive had two and CD8 memory one.

Whole-study findings and limits: What naive subsets generally showed was a larger estimated richness than memory subsets showed. Sorted-subset samples were not fully sequenced, rarefaction indicated.

Looked up from germline, CDR1 is SGHAT and CDR2 is FQNNGV. The CDR3 is made up of 16 amino acids. Trimming at V came to 4 bases and at J to 0 bases, leaving 4 bases not matched to a gene. Original processing methods: As immunoSEQ supplied junction-only sequences (without quality scores), filtering differed. Profiling relied on immunoSEQ multiplex PCR, and the TCRdb table lists in-frame clones only, not all of them. The DNA was the basis for D and trimming; V, J and clone size are from that table. Of roughly 700,000 clones in the sample, 90% were seen once. As regards this clone: What it binds is not known.

The gene calls are TRBV11-2 and TRBJ2-2; 8 bases are a match to TRBD2. The specimen was memory CD8+ T cells from PBMCs. The subset here: CD45RO+ cells pooled with CCR7-negative TemRA cells. The TCR originated in a man aged 18 to 29 in good health. Some clones in this sample may be carry-over from other donors' samples. The chain's CDR3 is CASSSTGLANTGELFF. The CDR3 coding sequence is TGTGCCAGCAGCTCCACGGGACTAGCGAACACCGGGGAGCTGTTTTTT. The variable domain in full, with the rest retrieved from reference TRBV11-2 and TRBJ2-2, is EAGVAQSPRYKIIEKRQSVAFWCNPISGHATLYWYQQILGQGPKLLIQFQNNGVVDDSQLPKDRFSAERLKGVDSTLKIQPAKLEDSAVYLCASSSTGLANTGELFFGEGSRLTVL.